The next 7 T cell receptor beta chains were all read from a single sample in a study of blood T cell repertoires in COVID-19. This table comes from immunoSEQ multiplex PCR, and its TCRdb copy is limited to in-frame clones, with some not included. The table lists 250,000 to 300,000 clones, 80% to 90% of them singletons. The sequenced sample was peripheral blood. These receptors were collected from a woman aged 35 to 49 who had recovered from COVID-19.

The chain has TRBV12-5 and TRBJ1-4, with 10 bases fitting TRBD1. Germline CDR1 LGHNT, CDR2 FRNRAP. V dropped 6 bases and J dropped 7; count of bases not matched to a gene: 5. CDR3 length equals 14 residues. The CDR3 here is CASGRGQGFEKLFF. For the CDR3, the DNA is TGTGCTAGTGGCCGGGGACAGGGGTTTGAAAAACTGTTTTTT.

This clone was picked up one time. This rearrangement joins TRBV6-1 to TRBJ1-1, with D uncertain. Germline loops: CDR1 MNHNS, CDR2 SASEGT. CDR3 length equals 12 residues. V lost 5 bases, J lost 5 bases, and 9 bases lay in between. Here the CDR3 reads CASSYSRTEAFF. The CDR3 nucleotides are TGTGCCAGCAGTTATTCCCGTACTGAAGCTTTCTTT.

This chain uses TRBV13 with TRBJ1-2; 7 bases fit TRBD1. Germline V gene data show CDR1 as PRHDT and CDR2 as FYEKMQ (reference sequence). The CDR3 spans 18 residues. The junction had 20 bases not matched to a gene; V was cut back by 6 bases and J by 4 bases. The CDR3 region is CASSPPSPSQGGSYGYTF. The CDR3, as DNA: TGTGCCAGCAGTCCCCCCTCCCCCTCCCAGGGGGGTTCCTATGGCTACACCTTC.

The CDR3 DNA reads TGTGCCAGCAGCTGGGACAGGGGGATTGCCCAGTACTTC. Translating it yields CASSWDRGIAQYF. The chain employs TRBV5-6 and TRBJ2-5; 11 nucleotides align to TRBD1. CDR1 and CDR2 (germline): SGHDT, YYEEEE. V shed 3 bases, J shed 9 bases, and the junction held 4 bases outside the gene matches. The CDR3 totals 13 residues.

The chain is built from TRBV5-4 and TRBJ2-2; 9 positions agree with TRBD2. This CDR3 has 16 residues. Germline V CDR1 and CDR2: SGHNT, YYREEE (reference sequence). J was trimmed by 5 bases and V by 4 bases; bases with no gene match: 9. CDR3 DNA sequence: TGTGCCAGCAGCCCCGCCGGGACTAGCTCAACCGGGGAGCTGTTTTTT. Translating gives CASSPAGTSSTGELFF.

The J gene is TRBJ2-2, the V gene TRBV5-8, with unresolved D. CDR3 size: 13 residues. Germline loops: CDR1 SGHTS, CDR2 YDEGEE. Trimming shortened V by 4 bases and J by 1 base, and 5 bases separated the two germline ends. CDR3 in DNA: TGTGCCAGCAGCCGTAGGAACACCGGGGAGCTGTTTTTT. As protein: CASSRRNTGELFF.

The J gene is TRBJ1-2, the V gene TRBV2; a possible D gene is TRBD1 (5 bases). This CDR3 comprises 13 residues. Germline CDR1 SNHLY, CDR2 FYNNEI. V dropped 8 bases and J dropped 4 bases, with 14 bases sitting between them. The CDR3 DNA reads TGTGCCAGCGGGGCAGAGTCACGCTATGGCTACACCTTC. Amino acids: CASGAESRYGYTF.